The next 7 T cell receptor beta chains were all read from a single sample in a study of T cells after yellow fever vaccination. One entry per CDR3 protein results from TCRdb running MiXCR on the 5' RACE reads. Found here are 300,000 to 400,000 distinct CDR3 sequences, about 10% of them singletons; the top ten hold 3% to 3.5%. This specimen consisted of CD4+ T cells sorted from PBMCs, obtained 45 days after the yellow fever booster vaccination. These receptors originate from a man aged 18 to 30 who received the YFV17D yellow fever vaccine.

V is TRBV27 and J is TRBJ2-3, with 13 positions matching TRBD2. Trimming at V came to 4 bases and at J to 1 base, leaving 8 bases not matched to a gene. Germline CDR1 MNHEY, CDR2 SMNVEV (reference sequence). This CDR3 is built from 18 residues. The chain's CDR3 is CASSSLRTSGGRTDTQYF. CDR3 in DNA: TGTGCCAGCAGTTCACTACGGACTAGCGGGGGACGCACAGATACGCAGTATTTT.

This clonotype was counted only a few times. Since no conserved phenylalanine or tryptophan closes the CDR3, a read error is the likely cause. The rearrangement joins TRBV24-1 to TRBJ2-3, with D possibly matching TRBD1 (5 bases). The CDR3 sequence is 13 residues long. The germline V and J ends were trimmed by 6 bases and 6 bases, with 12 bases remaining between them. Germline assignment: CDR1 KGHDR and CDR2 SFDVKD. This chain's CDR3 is CATSRGAPDTQYI. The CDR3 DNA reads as TGTGCCACCAGTCGTGGGGCCCCCGATACGCAGTATATT.

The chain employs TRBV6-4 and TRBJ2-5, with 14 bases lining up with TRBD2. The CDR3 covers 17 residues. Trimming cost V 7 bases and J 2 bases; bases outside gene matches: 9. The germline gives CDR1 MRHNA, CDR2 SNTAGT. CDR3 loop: CASKPGGTSGGQETQYF. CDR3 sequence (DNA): TGTGCCAGCAAACCGGGAGGGACTAGCGGGGGACAAGAGACCCAGTACTTC.

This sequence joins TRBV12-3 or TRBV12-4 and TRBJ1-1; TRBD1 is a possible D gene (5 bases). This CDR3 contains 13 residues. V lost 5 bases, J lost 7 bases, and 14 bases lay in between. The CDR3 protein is CASSPLIGGEAFF. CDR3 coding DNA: TGTGCCAGCAGTCCCCTAATCGGGGGTGAAGCTTTCTTT.

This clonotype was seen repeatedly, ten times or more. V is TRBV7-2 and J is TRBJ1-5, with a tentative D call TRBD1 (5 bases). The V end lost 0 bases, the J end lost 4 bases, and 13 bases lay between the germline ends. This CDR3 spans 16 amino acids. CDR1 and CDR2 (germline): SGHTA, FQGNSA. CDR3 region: CASSLAHAGRNQPQHF. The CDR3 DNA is TGTGCCAGCAGCTTAGCGCATGCAGGGCGAAATCAGCCCCAGCATTTT.

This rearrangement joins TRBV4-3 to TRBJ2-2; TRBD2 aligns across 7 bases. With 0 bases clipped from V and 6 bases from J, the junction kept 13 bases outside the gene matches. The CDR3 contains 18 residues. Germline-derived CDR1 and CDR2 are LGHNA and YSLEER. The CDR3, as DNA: TGCGCCAGCAGCCAAGAAAAGGTCACAGCGGGGTCGTCCGGGGAGCTGTTTTTT. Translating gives CASSQEKVTAGSSGELFF.

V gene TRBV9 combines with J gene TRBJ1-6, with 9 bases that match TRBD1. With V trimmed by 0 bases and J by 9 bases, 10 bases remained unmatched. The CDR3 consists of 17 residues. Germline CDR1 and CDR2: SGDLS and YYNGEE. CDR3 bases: TGTGCCAGCAGCGTAGATGCAAGGGGACAGGGTGGTTCACCCCTCCACTTT. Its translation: CASSVDARGQGGSPLHF.